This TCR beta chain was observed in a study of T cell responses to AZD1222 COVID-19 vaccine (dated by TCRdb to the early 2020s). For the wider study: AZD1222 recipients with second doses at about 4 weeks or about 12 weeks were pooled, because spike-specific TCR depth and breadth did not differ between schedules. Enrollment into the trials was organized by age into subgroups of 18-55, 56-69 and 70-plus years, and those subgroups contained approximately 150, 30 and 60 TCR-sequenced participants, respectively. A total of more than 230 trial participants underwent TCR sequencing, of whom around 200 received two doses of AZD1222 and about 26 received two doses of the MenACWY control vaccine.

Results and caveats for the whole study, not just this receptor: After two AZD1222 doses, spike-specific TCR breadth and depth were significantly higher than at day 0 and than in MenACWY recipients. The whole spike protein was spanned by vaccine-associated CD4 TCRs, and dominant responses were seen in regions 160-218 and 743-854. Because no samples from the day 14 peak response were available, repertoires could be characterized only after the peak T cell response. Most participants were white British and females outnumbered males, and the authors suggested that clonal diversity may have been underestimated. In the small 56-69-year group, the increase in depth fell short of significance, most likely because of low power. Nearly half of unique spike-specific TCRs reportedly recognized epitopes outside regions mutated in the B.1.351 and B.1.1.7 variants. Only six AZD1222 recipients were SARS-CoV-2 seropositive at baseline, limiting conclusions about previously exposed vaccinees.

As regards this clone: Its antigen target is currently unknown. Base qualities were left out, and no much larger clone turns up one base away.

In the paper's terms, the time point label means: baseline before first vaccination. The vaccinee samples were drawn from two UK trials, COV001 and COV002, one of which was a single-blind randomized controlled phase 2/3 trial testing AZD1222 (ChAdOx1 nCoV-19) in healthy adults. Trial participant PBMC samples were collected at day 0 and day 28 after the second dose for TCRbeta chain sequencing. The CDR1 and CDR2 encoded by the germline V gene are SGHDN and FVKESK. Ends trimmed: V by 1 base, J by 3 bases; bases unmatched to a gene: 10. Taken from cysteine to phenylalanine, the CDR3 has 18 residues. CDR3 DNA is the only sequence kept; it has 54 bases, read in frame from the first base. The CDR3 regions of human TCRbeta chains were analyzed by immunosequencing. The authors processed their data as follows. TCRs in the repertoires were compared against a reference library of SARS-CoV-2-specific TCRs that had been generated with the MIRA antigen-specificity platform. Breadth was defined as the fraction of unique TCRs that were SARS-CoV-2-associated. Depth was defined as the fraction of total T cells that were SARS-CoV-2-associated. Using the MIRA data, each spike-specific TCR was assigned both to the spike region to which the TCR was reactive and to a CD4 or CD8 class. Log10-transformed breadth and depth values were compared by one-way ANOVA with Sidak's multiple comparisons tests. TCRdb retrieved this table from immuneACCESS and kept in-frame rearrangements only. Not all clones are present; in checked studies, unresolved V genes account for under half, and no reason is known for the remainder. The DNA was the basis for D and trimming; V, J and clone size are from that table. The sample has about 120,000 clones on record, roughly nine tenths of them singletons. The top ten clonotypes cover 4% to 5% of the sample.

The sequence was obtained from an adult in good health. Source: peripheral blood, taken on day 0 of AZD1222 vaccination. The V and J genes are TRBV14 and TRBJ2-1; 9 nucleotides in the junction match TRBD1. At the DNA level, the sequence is TGTGCCAGCAGCCAAGGGACAGGGGAAGGCTGGATCTACAATGAGCAGTTCTTC. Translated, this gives CASSQGTGEGWIYNEQFF.